The 26 T cell receptor beta chains in this list originate from one sample, sequenced in a study of T cells after yellow fever vaccination. One entry per CDR3 protein, called by TCRdb with MiXCR from the 5' RACE reads. The profile shows some 670,000 distinct CDR3 sequences, roughly 12% of them singletons. This sample comprised PBMCs, obtained on the day of the yellow fever booster vaccination. The source is a young man who received the YFV17D yellow fever vaccine.

This clonotype was observed a few times. The V and J genes are TRBV20-1 and TRBJ2-7; 11 nucleotides align to TRBD2. The germline gives CDR1 DFQATT, CDR2 SNEGSKA (reference sequence). V trimming: 0 bases; J trimming: 2 bases; junction bases outside the gene matches: 3. The CDR3 runs 15 residues. CDR3 amino acids: CSARESSGRAYEQYF. The DNA for the CDR3 is TGCAGTGCTAGAGAGAGTAGCGGGAGGGCCTACGAGCAGTACTTC.

V and J are TRBV7-6 and TRBJ2-2; D is perhaps TRBD1 or TRBD2 (6 bases each). CDR1 SGHVS and CDR2 FNYEAQ come from the germline V gene. CDR3 size: 15 residues. Deletions cut 2 bases from V and 4 bases from J, with 11 bases between. CDR3 loop: CASSLSRGGTGELFF. The CDR3 DNA follows: TGTGCCAGCAGCTTATCCAGGGGAGGCACCGGGGAGCTGTTTTTT. Full variable domain (rest looked up from reference TRBV7-6 and TRBJ2-2): GAGVSQSPRYKVTKRGQDVALRCDPISGHVSLYWYRQALGQGPEFLTYFNYEAQQDKSGLPNDRFSAERPEGSISTLTIQRTEQRDSAMYRCASSLSRGGTGELFFGEGSRLTVL.

The chain joins TRBV18 to TRBJ2-3; 7 bases are shared with TRBD2. The junction had 8 bases not matched to a gene; V was cut back by 3 bases and J by 2 bases. The germline gives CDR1 KGHSH, CDR2 LQKENI. This CDR3 contains 16 residues. The CDR3 nucleotides are TGTGCCAGCTCACCGATAGCCCTAGCGGACACAGATACGCAGTATTTT. It translates to CASSPIALADTDTQYF.

The rearrangement links TRBV30 to TRBJ2-1, with TRBD2 matching over 9 bases. The CDR3 consists of 14 residues. The V gene's germline CDR1 is GTSNPN and CDR2 SVGIG (reference sequence). J was trimmed by 8 bases and V by 0 bases; bases with no gene match: 5. The CDR3 spells CAWSVGSGRYEQFF. As DNA, the CDR3 is TGTGCCTGGAGTGTAGGCAGCGGGAGGTATGAGCAGTTCTTC.

This clonotype showed up many times. This chain joins TRBV6-1 and TRBJ2-3; D is perhaps TRBD1 (6 bases). The CDR3 is 15 residues long. Trimming cost V 3 bases and J 2 bases, with 12 bases left between them. Germline lookup yields CDR1 MNHNS and CDR2 SASEGT. Here the CDR3 DNA reads TGTGCCAGCAGTGACCGGACAGAGACCACAGATACGCAGTATTTT. It codes for CASSDRTETTDTQYF.

This sequence joins TRBV15 and TRBJ1-5; D not resolved. The CDR3 runs 17 residues. Looked up from germline, CDR1 is LNHNV and CDR2 is YYDKDF (reference sequence). V lost 0 bases, J lost 2 bases, and 14 bases lay in between. CDR3 residues: CATSRDGTSHGNQPQHF. The CDR3 DNA is TGTGCCACCAGCAGAGATGGCACCTCGCATGGCAATCAGCCCCAGCATTTT.

This clonotype was seen many times. The rearrangement joins TRBV14 to TRBJ2-3; the D is unclear. V shed 0 bases and J shed 0 bases, with 10 bases lying between them. CDR1 is SGHDN and CDR2 is FVKESK in the germline V gene. CDR3 length equals 16 residues. CDR3 sequence (DNA): TGTGCCAGCAGCCAAGAAGCAGAAATTAGCACAGATACGCAGTATTTT. As protein: CASSQEAEISTDTQYF. The full variable domain, in which reference TRBV14 and TRBJ2-3 provide the parts outside the CDR3, is EAGVTQFPSHSVIEKGQTVTLRCDPISGHDNLYWYRRVMGKEIKFLLHFVKESKQDESGMPNNRFLAERTGGTYSTLKVQPAELEDSGVYFCASSQEAEISTDTQYFGPGTRLTVL.

The V gene is TRBV20-1, the J gene TRBJ2-7; the match to TRBD2 covers 8 bases. J gave up 3 bases and V 6 bases, and 7 bases lay outside the gene matches. The germline CDR1 and CDR2 sequences are DFQATT and SNEGSKA (reference sequence). The CDR3 is 13 amino acids. DNA for the CDR3: TGCAGTGCCCTGACTAGCGAAGGCTACGAGCAGTACTTC. This encodes CSALTSEGYEQYF.

The chain joins TRBV12-3 or TRBV12-4 to TRBJ2-3; TRBD2 might be the D (6 bases). V was shortened by 5 bases and J by 6 bases, with 12 bases between the two germline ends. This CDR3 region has 13 residues. The CDR3 spells CASSLQSGDTQYF. The CDR3 nucleotides read TGTGCCAGCAGTCTGCAGAGCGGGGATACGCAGTATTTT.

DNA of the CDR3: TGTGCCAGCAACCCTCACTCCGGGACAGGGGGAAGAGATACGCAGTATTTT. Its translation: CASNPHSGTGGRDTQYF. V usage is TRBV7-9 and J usage is TRBJ2-3, with 11 bases matching TRBD1. The germline V gene encodes CDR1 SEHNR and CDR2 FQNEAQ (reference sequence). Unmatched junction bases numbered 14, after V lost 7 bases and J lost 5 bases. CDR3 length equals 17 residues.

As concerns this clonotype: Because the CDR3 is missing its conserved closing phenylalanine or tryptophan, this is likely a read error. The V call is TRBV27, the J call TRBJ2-3; no definite D call. The CDR3 has 13 residues. Germline V gene data show CDR1 as MNHEY and CDR2 as SMNVEV (reference sequence). The ends were cut back, 6 bases at V and 7 bases at J, with 14 bases in the middle. The CDR3 reads CASRGPAGYTQYL. CDR3 nucleotides: TGTGCCAGCAGGGGTCCCGCCGGCTATACGCAGTATTTG.

This rearrangement joins TRBV12-5 to TRBJ2-1, with TRBD2 identical over 11 bases. With V trimmed by 7 bases and J by 7 bases, 21 bases remained unmatched. The CDR3 runs 19 residues. From germline, CDR1 is LGHNT and CDR2 FRNRAP. CDR3 coding DNA: TGTGCTAGTGAGGGCCTATCTTTACCACTAGCGGGAGTGTTGAATGAGCAGTTCTTC. It codes for CASEGLSLPLAGVLNEQFF. Full variable domain (rest looked up from reference TRBV12-5 and TRBJ2-1): DARVTQTPRHKVTEMGQEVTMRCQPILGHNTVFWYRQTMMQGLELLAYFRNRAPLDDSGMPKDRFSAEMPDATLATLKIQPSEPRDSAVYFCASEGLSLPLAGVLNEQFFGPGTRLTVL.

A few counts support this clonotype. V gene TRBV28 combines with J gene TRBJ2-2; D possibly corresponds to TRBD2 (6 bases). This CDR3 is built from 13 residues. CDR1 is MDHEN, CDR2 SYDVKM, per germline. V was pared by 3 bases and J by 7 bases, with 9 bases between. The CDR3 nucleotides are TGTGCCAGCAGTTTTGCGGGATACGGGGAGCTGTTTTTT. It yields the protein CASSFAGYGELFF.

CDR3 DNA sequence: TGTGCCTGTAATTCCCCGGACGGAGAGACCTACGAGCAGTACTTC. Its protein product is CACNSPDGETYEQYF. V gene TRBV30 combines with J gene TRBJ2-7, with D hard to call. This CDR3 has 15 residues. V gave up 6 bases and J gave up 2 bases, with 20 bases separating them. Germline lookup yields CDR1 GTSNPN and CDR2 SVGIG (reference sequence). The full variable domain, its missing parts supplied by reference TRBV30 and TRBJ2-7, is SQTIHQWPATLVQPVGSPLSLECTVEGTSNPNLYWYRQAAGRGLQLLFYSVGIGQISSEVPQNLSASRPQDRQFILSSKKLLLSDSGFYLCACNSPDGETYEQYFGPGTRLTVT.

V gene TRBV5-5 combines with J gene TRBJ1-5, with 7 bases matching TRBD1. This CDR3 has 16 amino acids. V was clipped by 3 bases and J by 3 bases; unmatched bases: 9. The germline V gene has CDR1 SGHKS and CDR2 YYEKEE (reference sequence). The CDR3 DNA reads TGTGCCAGCAGCTGGACAGGATCAGGGGCCAATCAGCCCCAGCATTTT. This gives the protein CASSWTGSGANQPQHF. The full variable domain, its missing parts supplied by reference TRBV5-5 and TRBJ1-5, is DAGVTQSPTHLIKTRGQQVTLRCSPISGHKSVSWYQQVLGQGPQFIFQYYEKEERGRGNFPDRFSARQFPNYSSELNVNALLLGDSALYLCASSWTGSGANQPQHFGDGTRLSIL.

The J gene is TRBJ1-1, the V gene TRBV10-3; D gene uncertain. Germline V CDR1 and CDR2: ENHRY, SYGVKD. The CDR3 length is 12 residues. V shed 4 bases and J shed 4 bases, with 7 bases lying between them. CDR3 sequence (DNA): TGTGCCATCAGTGGAGGGAGCACTGAAGCTTTCTTT. It codes for CAISGGSTEAFF.

This clonotype was observed many times. The rearrangement joins TRBV12-3 or TRBV12-4 to TRBJ1-6; D unclear. The CDR3 has 13 residues. The V end was cut by 3 bases, the J end by 8 bases, with 8 bases between. CDR3 loop: CASSLNSYSPLHF. DNA of the CDR3: TGTGCCAGCAGTTTGAACAGTTATTCACCCCTCCACTTT.

This chain joins TRBV6-2 or TRBV6-3 and TRBJ2-7; possible D gene TRBD2, 5 bases. The CDR3 has 14 residues. Trimming removed 6 bases from V and 6 bases from J, with 18 bases in between. Germline V lookup: CDR1 MNHEY, CDR2 SVGEGT. The CDR3 here is CASSRPEGRSEQYF. As DNA, the CDR3 is TGTGCCAGCAGCCGCCCCGAGGGCCGCTCCGAGCAGTACTTC.

This clonotype was detected only a few times. The chain links TRBV6-4 to TRBJ2-1; 12 nucleotides agree with TRBD2. The germline V gene encodes CDR1 MRHNA and CDR2 SNTAGT. V trimming: 5 bases; J trimming: 3 bases; junction bases outside the gene matches: 17. CDR3 length: 20 residues. In nucleotides, the CDR3 is TGTGCCAGCAGTCGACCCCCGCGACTAGCGGGAGAACTTAGCTACAATGAGCAGTTCTTC. Encoded protein: CASSRPPRLAGELSYNEQFF.

For this clonotype: Germline is not matched at one junction end, which may reflect a read error. The chain uses TRBV20-1 and TRBJ2-7, with 10 nucleotides matching TRBD1. Germline V CDR1 and CDR2: DFQATT, SNEGSKA (reference sequence). CDR3 length: 16 residues. Written as DNA, the CDR3 is TGCTGTGCTAGAGGCGTCCGGGACAGGGGTTCCTACGAGCAGTACTTC. Protein: CCARGVRDRGSYEQYF.

The CDR3 nucleotides are TGTGCCAGCAGTTACCTGTTACAGGGGGTCTTTGGCTACACCTTC. This sequence encodes CASSYLLQGVFGYTF. The V call is TRBV6-5, the J call TRBJ1-2; 8 bases match TRBD1. Trimming at V came to 2 bases and at J to 7 bases, leaving 9 bases not matched to a gene. The CDR3 extends over 15 amino acids. Per germline, CDR1 MNHEY and CDR2 SVGAGI.

This clonotype was recorded a few times. The chain couples TRBV7-2 to TRBJ1-5; 9 nucleotides match TRBD1. The V gene end was trimmed by 5 bases and the J gene end by 6 bases; junction bases not matched to a gene: 8. CDR3 length: 15 amino acids. CDR1 is SGHTA, CDR2 FQGNSA, per germline. The CDR3: CASSPGQGLSQPQHF. For the CDR3, the DNA is TGTGCCAGCAGCCCCGGACAGGGGTTATCTCAGCCCCAGCATTTT.

The sample holds a few counts of this clonotype. V is TRBV28 and J is TRBJ2-1; possible D gene TRBD1, 8 bases. This CDR3 spans 14 amino acids. Germline V gene data show CDR1 as MDHEN and CDR2 as SYDVKM. The V end lost 8 bases, the J end lost 7 bases, and 18 bases lay between the germline ends. The CDR3 DNA reads TGTGCCAGCGTAATACAGGGGGGGCGGAATGAGCAGTTCTTC. Translated, it gives CASVIQGGRNEQFF.

CDR3 residues: CASSLAYTGTEKNIQYF. Written as DNA, the CDR3 is TGCGCCAGCAGCTTGGCGTATACCGGGACAGAGAAAAACATTCAGTACTTC. The chain recombines TRBV5-1 with TRBJ2-4; TRBD1 matches 7 bases. Unmatched junction bases numbered 10, after V lost 0 bases and J lost 4 bases. This CDR3 is 17 amino acids long. Germline CDR1 SGHRS, CDR2 YFSETQ.

The table lists this clonotype with a few counts. The rearrangement uses TRBV29-1 and TRBJ2-7, with 9 bases fitting TRBD2. The CDR3 length is 14 residues. CDR1 is SQVTM, CDR2 ANQGSEA, per germline. Unmatched junction bases numbered 11, after V lost 7 bases and J lost 4 bases. The CDR3: CSAKVSGGFYEQYF. As DNA, the CDR3 is TGCAGCGCGAAAGTTAGCGGGGGTTTTTACGAGCAGTACTTC.

The chain joins TRBV7-8 to TRBJ2-7, with TRBD2 identical over 9 bases. V trimming: 4 bases; J trimming: 2 bases; junction bases outside the gene matches: 9. CDR3 size: 16 residues. Germline V gene data show CDR1 as SGHVS and CDR2 as FQNEAQ. The DNA for the CDR3 is TGTGCCAGCAGCTCAATTGCCGGCGGGAGGGCCTACGAGCAGTACTTC. Translated, it gives CASSSIAGGRAYEQYF.